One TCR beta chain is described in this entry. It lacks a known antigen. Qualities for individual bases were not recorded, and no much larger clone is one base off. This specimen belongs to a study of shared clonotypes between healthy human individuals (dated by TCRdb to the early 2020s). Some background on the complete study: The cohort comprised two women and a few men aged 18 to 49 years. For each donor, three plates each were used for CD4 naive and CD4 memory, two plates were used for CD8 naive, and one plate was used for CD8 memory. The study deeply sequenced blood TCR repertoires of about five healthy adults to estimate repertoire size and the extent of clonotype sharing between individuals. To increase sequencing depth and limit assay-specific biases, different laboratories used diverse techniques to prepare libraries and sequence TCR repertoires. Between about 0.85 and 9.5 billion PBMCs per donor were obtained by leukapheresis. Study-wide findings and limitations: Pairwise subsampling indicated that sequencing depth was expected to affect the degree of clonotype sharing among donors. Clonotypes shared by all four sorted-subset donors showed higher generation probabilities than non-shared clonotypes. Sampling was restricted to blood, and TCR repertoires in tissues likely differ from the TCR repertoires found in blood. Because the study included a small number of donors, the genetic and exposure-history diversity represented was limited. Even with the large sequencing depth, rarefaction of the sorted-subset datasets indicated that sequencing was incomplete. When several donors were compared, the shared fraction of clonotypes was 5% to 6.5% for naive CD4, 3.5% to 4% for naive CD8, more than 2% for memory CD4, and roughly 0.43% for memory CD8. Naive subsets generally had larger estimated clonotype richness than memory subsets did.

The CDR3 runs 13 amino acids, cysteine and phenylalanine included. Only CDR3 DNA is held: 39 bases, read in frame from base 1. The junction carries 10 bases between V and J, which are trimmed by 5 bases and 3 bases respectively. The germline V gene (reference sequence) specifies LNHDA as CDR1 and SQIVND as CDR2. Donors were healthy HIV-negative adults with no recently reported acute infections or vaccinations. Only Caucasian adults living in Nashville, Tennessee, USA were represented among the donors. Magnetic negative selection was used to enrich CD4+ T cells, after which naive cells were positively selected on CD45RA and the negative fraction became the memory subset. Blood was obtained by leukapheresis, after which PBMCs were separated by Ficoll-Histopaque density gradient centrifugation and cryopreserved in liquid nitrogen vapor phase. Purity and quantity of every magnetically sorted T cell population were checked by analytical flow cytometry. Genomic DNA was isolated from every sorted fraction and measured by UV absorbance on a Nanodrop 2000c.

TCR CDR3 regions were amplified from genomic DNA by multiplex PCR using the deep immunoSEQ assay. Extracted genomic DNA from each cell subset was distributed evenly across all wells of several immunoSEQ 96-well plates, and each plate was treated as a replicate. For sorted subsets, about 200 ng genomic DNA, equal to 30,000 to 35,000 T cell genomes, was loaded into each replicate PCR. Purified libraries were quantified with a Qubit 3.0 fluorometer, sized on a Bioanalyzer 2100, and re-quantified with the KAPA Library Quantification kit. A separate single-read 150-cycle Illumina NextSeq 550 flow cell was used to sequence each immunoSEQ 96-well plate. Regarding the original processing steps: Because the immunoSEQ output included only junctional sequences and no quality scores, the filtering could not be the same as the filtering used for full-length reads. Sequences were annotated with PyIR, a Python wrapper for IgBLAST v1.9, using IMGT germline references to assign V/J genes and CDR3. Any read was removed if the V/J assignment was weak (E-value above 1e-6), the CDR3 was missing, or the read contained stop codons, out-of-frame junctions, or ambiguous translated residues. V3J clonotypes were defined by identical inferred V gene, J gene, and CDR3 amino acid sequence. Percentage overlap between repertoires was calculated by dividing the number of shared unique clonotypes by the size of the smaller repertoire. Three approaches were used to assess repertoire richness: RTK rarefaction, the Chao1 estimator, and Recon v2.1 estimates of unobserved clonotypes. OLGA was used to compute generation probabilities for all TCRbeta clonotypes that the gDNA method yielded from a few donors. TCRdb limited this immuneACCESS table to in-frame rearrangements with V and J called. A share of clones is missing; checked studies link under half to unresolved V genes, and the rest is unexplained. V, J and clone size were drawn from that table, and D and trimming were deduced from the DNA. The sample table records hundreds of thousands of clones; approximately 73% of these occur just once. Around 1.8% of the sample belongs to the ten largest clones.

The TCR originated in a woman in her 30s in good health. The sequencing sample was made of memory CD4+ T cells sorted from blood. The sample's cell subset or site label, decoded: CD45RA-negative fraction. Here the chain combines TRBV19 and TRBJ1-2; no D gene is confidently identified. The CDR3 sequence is CASSALADYGYTF. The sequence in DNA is TGTGCCAGTAGTGCCCTCGCCGACTATGGCTACACCTTC.